This T cell receptor (beta chain) was captured in a study of blood T cell repertoires in COVID-19. Assay used: immunoSEQ multiplex PCR; TCRdb lists only in-frame clones, some missing. The table includes some 210,000 clones, roughly 77% detected once. Participants came from around 25 US areas, aged roughly 18 to 89 years. Participants were placed into cohorts based on the clinical history they reported. The study counted Cohort 3 donors as recovered given two negative PCRs, clearance, or symptom resolution. What was sequenced was PBMCs or T cells enriched from blood (not recorded which). The origin of this receptor is a man aged 40-55 years who had recovered from COVID-19.

CDR3 residues: CASNTGEGSPLHF. The CDR3, as DNA: TGCGCCAGCAACACGGGCGAGGGTTCACCCCTCCACTTT. The J gene is TRBJ1-6, the V gene TRBV10-2; D unclear. The CDR3 consists of 13 residues. V was shortened by 7 bases and J by 9 bases, with 13 bases between the two germline ends. Germline V gives CDR1 WSHSY, CDR2 SAAADI.